The clone carrying this T cell receptor beta chain showed up many times. Recruited during active infection, patients (from Seattle) were subsequently followed longitudinally. In the authors' workflow: Cell counts per sample came from amplifying reference gene primers. Assay used: immunoSEQ multiplex PCR; TCRdb lists only in-frame clones, some missing. V and J calls and clone size are given by that table; D and trimming were obtained from the DNA. Of 100,000 to 150,000 clones listed, around 80% were seen once; the top ten hold approximately 17%. The sample belongs to a study of blood T cell repertoires in COVID-19. Whole-study context: Samples of COVID-19 (acute and convalescent) were obtained from the United States, Italy and Spain. Nucleic acid was either cDNA or gDNA, and it came from T cells, B-cell-depleted T cells, or PBMCs.

CDR1 and CDR2 from the germline V gene are MGHRA and YSYEKL. The J segment lost 0 bases and the V segment lost 4 bases, leaving 9 bases of the junction unmatched. The CDR3 spans 18 residues. The TCR originated in a man aged 25-40 years with COVID-19, enrolled during active disease. V gene TRBV4-1 combines with J gene TRBJ1-6; 7 nucleotides agree with TRBD1. The specimen sequenced was peripheral blood. The chain's CDR3 is CASSLRDRESSYNSPLHF. As DNA, the CDR3 is TGCGCCAGCAGCCTCCGGGACAGAGAGAGCTCCTATAATTCACCCCTCCACTTT.